This T cell receptor (beta chain) stems from a study of blood T cell repertoires in COVID-19. Germline CDR1 reads WSHSY; CDR2 reads SAAADI. V shed 2 bases and J shed 2 bases, with 13 bases lying between them. The CDR3 contains 16 residues. The repertoire was sequenced with immunoSEQ multiplex PCR; TCRdb's copy has only in-frame clones and lacks some. The sample includes 200,000 to 250,000 clones, 84% of them seen just once. The specimen was PBMCs or T cells enriched from blood (not recorded which). The V gene is TRBV10-2, the J gene TRBJ1-5; possible D gene TRBD1, 5 bases. The sequence was collected from a woman aged 40 to 49 who had recovered from COVID-19. The CDR3 region is CASSEVAGVGNQPQHF. DNA of the CDR3: TGCGCCAGCAGTGAGGTGGCGGGGGTGGGCAATCAGCCCCAGCATTTT.